This T cell receptor (beta chain) was retrieved from a study of preoperative IRX-2 immunotherapy in early breast cancer. Treatment defined: preoperative locoregional IRX-2 cytokine immunotherapy. Patients received preoperative, locoregional IRX-2 cytokine immunotherapy in a phase Ib study. The CDR3 is 17 amino acids. Germline loops: CDR1 SGHDN, CDR2 FVKESK. Trimming removed 0 bases at V and 1 base at J, with 15 bases between. Sequenced by immunoSEQ multiplex PCR; TCRdb stores in-frame clones only, minus some. The sample includes approximately 98,000 clones, 70% to 90% of them seen just once. Material: tumor tissue, obtained after IRX-2 immunotherapy. This chain connects TRBV14 to TRBJ1-2; no clear D gene. The clonotype comes from a human donor with breast cancer. CDR3 in DNA: TGTGCCAGCAGCCAAGATTTCACCGATCCCTTTAACTATGGCTACACCTTC. Encoded protein: CASSQDFTDPFNYGYTF.